This section outlines one TCR beta chain sequence together with its context. Its matching antigen is unknown. This entry is derived from a study of cytomegalovirus exposure and HLA in healthy donors. The wider study: HLA-typed donors were the source of about 90 million unique TCRs held in an early data release. Study observations and caveats: Later, an analysis found that common viral pathogens appeared to be linked with several of the most significant clusters. While the bulk of TCR sequences proved rare, some public TCRs turned up in many donors. Association with HLA alleles at 0.05 false discovery rate was found for 15,000 to 20,000 TCR beta sequences in a later analysis.

Amplification used 60 Vbeta primers and 13 Jbeta primers. Using immunoSEQ multiplex PCR, the repertoire was profiled, and TCRdb retains in-frame clones only, with some absent. The repertoire holds about 160,000 clones, around four fifths seen once, with roughly 1.3% in the top ten. Germline loops: CDR1 SGHRS, CDR2 YFSETQ. With V trimmed by 3 bases and J by 1 base, 6 bases remained unmatched. The CDR3 runs to 15 residues. Sample: PBMCs. J is TRBJ2-7 and V is TRBV5-1, with 8 positions matching TRBD1. The source is a woman in her forties or fifties in good health and CMV-seronegative. The DNA of the CDR3 is TGCGCCAGCAGCTCGACCGGGACAGGATCCTACGAGCAGTACTTC. This codes for CASSSTGTGSYEQYF.